The clone carrying this TCR beta chain was seen ten or more times. Its antigen remains unknown. These data come from a study of T cells after yellow fever vaccination. The CDR3 extends over 14 amino acids. Germline V gene data show CDR1 as MDHEN and CDR2 as SYDVKM. V dropped 6 bases and J dropped 11; count of bases not matched to a gene: 15. Study-level findings and limits: In post-booster samples, most primary-vaccination clones reappeared (roughly 96% CD4, 70% to 90% CD8).

Researchers made TCR cDNA using 5'RACE template switching, and this step added a universal primer site and UMIs. TCRdb reanalysed the 5' RACE reads using MiXCR and keeps one entry per CDR3 protein. There are 160,000 or so distinct CDR3 sequences in the sample; approximately 6.8% occur only once, and approximately 2.5% lies in the top ten. The chain is built from TRBV28 and TRBJ2-5; 7 bases match TRBD1. The receptor's source is a man aged 18 to 35 who received the YFV17D yellow fever vaccine. Sample: CD4+ T cells sorted from PBMCs, taken 5 days after the first yellow fever vaccination. CDR3 in amino acids: CASSLRQGPRGQYF. The DNA for the CDR3 is TGTGCCAGCAGCCTTCGACAGGGCCCGAGGGGGCAGTACTTC.